This T cell receptor beta chain stems from a study of control samples from healthy donors and cancer patients. Produced via immunoSEQ multiplex PCR; TCRdb's table is partial and in-frame only. The sample records 130,000 to 150,000 clones, roughly 94% being singletons. V was pared by 6 bases and J by 7 bases, with 16 bases between. This CDR3 region has 14 residues. CDR1 and CDR2 from the germline V gene are MNHEY and SMNVEV (reference sequence). The sequenced sample was PBMCs. The receptor comes from a man in his sixties with colorectal cancer. The V and J genes are TRBV27 and TRBJ1-5, with D perhaps matching TRBD1 (5 bases). This CDR3 is CASSFTGLRQPQHF. The CDR3 nucleotides read TGTGCCAGCAGCTTTACAGGCCTCCGGCAGCCCCAGCATTTT.